The present entry profiles one TCR beta chain with its context. V trimming: 7 bases; J trimming: 8 bases; junction bases outside the gene matches: 15. Germline lookup yields CDR1 LNHDA and CDR2 SQIVND (reference sequence). The CDR3 is 15 amino acids. This entry belongs to a study of PD-L1 blockade in urothelial cancer. Study as a whole: It was at some point between 2014 and 2016 that patients started atezolizumab at 1,200 mg intravenously every 3 weeks. Each blood sample yielded a median of 141,255 T cells.

Sequencing used immunoSEQ multiplex PCR; TCRdb keeps in-frame clones, though not all of them. Of about 52,000 clones listed, approximately 75% are singletons. The source was PBMCs, collected around atezolizumab (anti-PD-L1) treatment. This chain joins TRBV19 and TRBJ1-2; 8 bases line up with TRBD1. This TCR was sampled from a man in his 70s with urothelial cancer. The CDR3 sequence: CASMIQGASISGYTF. CDR3 sequence (DNA): TGTGCCAGTATGATCCAGGGGGCGAGTATTTCCGGCTACACCTTC.